This TCR beta chain was sequenced during a study of healthy donors' naive CD4 and CD8 T cells. Study-level results: A reported CD4+/CD8+ bias affected most V and J genes in naive cells.

Starting from 500 ng of total RNA, TCR libraries were made with linear amplification. TCRdb processed the reads anew with MiXCR; each CDR3 protein has one entry. The data hold some 190,000 distinct CDR3 sequences, with about 70% observed a single time. Trimming took off 6 bases at V and 5 bases at J, with 7 bases between the two ends. The CDR3 contains 11 residues. In regard to this clonotype: No antigen is known for it.

This clonotype was obtained from a pool of human donors in good health; the sample pools cells from several healthy donors. The chain carries TRBV12-3 or TRBV12-4 and TRBJ1-1, with unresolved D. The source material was naive CD4+ and CD8+ T cells sorted from blood, pooled from several donors. This CDR3 reads CASSSMTEAFF. As DNA, the CDR3 is TGTGCCAGCAGCAGCATGACTGAAGCTTTCTTT.